This T cell receptor (beta chain) appears in the sequencing data of a study of T-cell memory formation after mild COVID-19. Study in general: Largely, the TCR clusters proved donor specific.

TCRdb recomputed calls from the 5' RACE reads with MiXCR, one row per CDR3 protein. The sample records roughly 410,000 distinct CDR3 sequences, 20% to 25% being singletons. The sample comprised PBMCs or a T cell subset sorted from them (not recorded which). This sequence originates from an adult woman who had mild COVID-19 (a few samples of this study predate the infection). Cell type and time point are not known.

The CDR3 coding sequence is TGTGCCACCAGGGAGGGGAAGAGCACAGATACGCAGTATTTT. This encodes CATREGKSTDTQYF. The chain couples TRBV24-1 to TRBJ2-3, with a possible D match to TRBD2 (6 bases). This CDR3 has 14 residues. V was trimmed by 7 bases and J by 0 bases, leaving 10 bases between them. In germline, CDR1 is KGHDR, CDR2 SFDVKD.